Below, 8 T cell receptor beta chains from the same sample are listed, as sequenced in a study of cytomegalovirus exposure and HLA in healthy donors. Clones were sequenced by immunoSEQ multiplex PCR, and TCRdb holds only the in-frame ones, with some missing. Of roughly 130,000 clones in the sample, about nine tenths were seen once. The source material was PBMCs. These TCRs come from a man aged 25-40 years in good health and CMV-seronegative.

The chain combines TRBV10-3 with TRBJ1-5, with no clear D. CDR1 ENHRY and CDR2 SYGVKD come from the germline V gene. The V end lost 1 base, the J end lost 5 bases, and 12 bases lay between the germline ends. This CDR3 region has 15 residues. CDR3: CAISEWGSGDQPQHF. The CDR3 DNA reads TGTGCCATCAGTGAGTGGGGTTCCGGGGATCAGCCCCAGCATTTT.

This clone has just one count. The gene calls are TRBV29-1 and TRBJ2-7; 8 nucleotides agree with TRBD1. CDR1 and CDR2 from the germline V gene are SQVTM and ANQGSEA. The CDR3 is 14 residues long. V lost 8 bases, J lost 3 bases, and 12 bases stayed unmatched. The CDR3 coding sequence is TGCAGCCCATTGCGGGACAGGTGCGTCTACGAGCAGTACTTC. It yields the protein CSPLRDRCVYEQYF.

V gene TRBV19 combines with J gene TRBJ1-1, with D unresolved. V was trimmed by 3 bases and J by 1 base, leaving 12 bases between them. Germline V gene sequence: CDR1 LNHDA, CDR2 SQIVND (reference sequence). The CDR3 sequence is 15 residues long. The CDR3 bases are TGTGCCAGTAGTATGGTCGGACTGCAGAACACTGAAGCTTTCTTT. It is translated as CASSMVGLQNTEAFF.

This rearrangement joins TRBV15 to TRBJ1-6; 9 nucleotides align to TRBD1. V lost 8 bases, J lost 6 bases, and 5 bases stayed unmatched. Germline CDR1 and CDR2: LNHNV and YYDKDF (reference sequence). The CDR3 spans 14 residues. This chain's CDR3 is CATRVDRGNSPLHF. CDR3 nucleotides: TGTGCCACCCGGGTGGACAGGGGTAATTCACCCCTCCACTTT.

V and J are TRBV27 and TRBJ1-2; D remains unclear. Between the trimmed V and J ends, which lost 5 bases and 8 bases, there was a span of 15 bases. Germline V lookup: CDR1 MNHEY, CDR2 SMNVEV (reference sequence). The CDR3 is 13 amino acids. CDR3 protein: CASSLSGSHGYTF. The CDR3 DNA follows: TGTGCCAGCAGTCTCTCCGGGAGCCACGGCTACACCTTC.

The chain uses TRBV5-8 and TRBJ1-1, with D perhaps matching TRBD1 (5 bases). In germline, CDR1 is SGHTS, CDR2 YDEGEE. Trimming removed 6 bases at V and 1 base at J, with 16 bases between. The length of the CDR3 is 15 residues. Written as DNA, the CDR3 is TGTGCCAGCAACCTGGGCGTACAGGCGAACACTGAAGCTTTCTTT. Protein sequence: CASNLGVQANTEAFF.

The chain combines TRBV28 with TRBJ1-3; D possibly corresponds to TRBD1 (6 bases). CDR1 is MDHEN and CDR2 is SYDVKM in the germline V gene. Trimming took off 3 bases at V and 3 bases at J, with 15 bases between the two ends. The CDR3 has 16 residues. The CDR3: CASSFIGNRDGNTIYF. The CDR3, as DNA: TGTGCCAGCAGTTTTATCGGCAACAGGGATGGAAACACCATATATTTT.

The chain joins TRBV5-4 to TRBJ1-2, with 9 bases lining up with TRBD1. V lost 4 bases and J lost 6; bases outside the gene matches: 7. Germline lookup yields CDR1 SGHNT and CDR2 YYREEE (reference sequence). The CDR3 has 14 amino acids. CDR3 sequence: CASSLEQGADGYTF. The DNA for the CDR3 is TGTGCCAGCAGCCTCGAACAGGGGGCGGATGGCTACACCTTC. The whole variable domain, filled in from reference TRBV5-4 and TRBJ1-2, reads ETGVTQSPTHLIKTRGQQVTLRCSSQSGHNTVSWYQQALGQGPQFIFQYYREEENGRGNFPPRFSGLQFPNYSSELNVNALELDDSALYLCASSLEQGADGYTFGSGTRLTVV.